A selection of T cell receptor beta chains follows, all from one sample in a study of cytomegalovirus exposure and HLA in healthy donors. This table comes from immunoSEQ multiplex PCR, and its TCRdb copy is limited to in-frame clones, with some not included. The table lists about 180,000 clones, 82% of them singletons. Sequencing was done on a sample of PBMCs. These receptor sequences come from a man between 40 and 49 years old in good health and CMV-seronegative. Each CDR3 is given without its conserved first and last residue.

CDR3aa: ASSLGGPGNQPQH
j_gene: TRBJ1-5
v_gene: TRBV28

CDR3aa: ASRLAGGRTDTQY
j_gene: TRBJ2-3
v_gene: TRBV7-8

CDR3aa: ASSLLKGGAGGYT
j_gene: TRBJ1-2
v_gene: TRBV28

CDR3aa: ASSQEPPPAGARDTQY
j_gene: TRBJ2-3
v_gene: TRBV4-3

CDR3aa: ASGLDRRTDTQY
j_gene: TRBJ2-3
v_gene: TRBV12-5

CDR3aa: ASSDRDRVAF
j_gene: TRBJ1-1
v_gene: TRBV19

CDR3aa: SARVRDGYT
j_gene: TRBJ1-2
v_gene: TRBV20-1

CDR3aa: AWRYRGGAEKLF
j_gene: TRBJ1-4
v_gene: TRBV30

CDR3aa: ASSYGQGGNVLT
j_gene: TRBJ2-6
v_gene: TRBV6-5

CDR3aa: ASSLDLNEQF
j_gene: TRBJ2-1
v_gene: TRBV11-3

CDR3aa: ASSGLGNRETGELF
j_gene: TRBJ2-2
v_gene: TRBV25-1

CDR3aa: ASSKIRTSAYEQY
j_gene: TRBJ2-7
v_gene: TRBV21-1

CDR3aa: ASSLDRGSVNTEAF
j_gene: TRBJ1-1
v_gene: TRBV19

CDR3aa: ASSLGDRETTYEQY
j_gene: TRBJ2-7
v_gene: TRBV5-6

CDR3aa: SHSTSADTQY
j_gene: TRBJ2-3
v_gene: TRBV29-1

CDR3aa: ASRAIQGNTGELF
j_gene: TRBJ2-2
v_gene: TRBV2

CDR3aa: ASSEGARGGVGNGYT
j_gene: TRBJ1-2
v_gene: TRBV7-7

CDR3aa: ASSIRGTGSSYNEQF
j_gene: TRBJ2-1
v_gene: TRBV19

CDR3aa: ASSPSRAGEQY
j_gene: TRBJ2-7
v_gene: TRBV7-3

CDR3aa: ASSSLSTDTQY
j_gene: TRBJ2-3
v_gene: TRBV5-1

CDR3aa: ASSPQRGTGSHNQPQH
j_gene: TRBJ1-5
v_gene: TRBV21-1

CDR3aa: ASSYSSGGGGGYT
j_gene: TRBJ1-2
v_gene: TRBV6-5

CDR3aa: ASSFRQGADANYGYT
j_gene: TRBJ1-2
v_gene: TRBV7-8

CDR3aa: ASRAPAGNNEQF
j_gene: TRBJ2-1
v_gene: TRBV6-1

CDR3aa: ASTKREGPQETQY
j_gene: TRBJ2-5
v_gene: TRBV7-2

CDR3aa: ASSLARAGGTGEQF
j_gene: TRBJ2-1
v_gene: TRBV7-6

CDR3aa: ASSSTGDGEQY
j_gene: TRBJ2-7
v_gene: TRBV7-2

CDR3aa: ASDLQGARDNEQF
j_gene: TRBJ2-1
v_gene: TRBV2

CDR3aa: ASSLEGGGPHTQY
j_gene: TRBJ2-3
v_gene: TRBV7-6

CDR3aa: SGAQGWKTEAF
j_gene: TRBJ1-1
v_gene: TRBV29-1

CDR3aa: ASSQDDGGYGREQF
j_gene: TRBJ2-1
v_gene: TRBV4-1

CDR3aa: ASGTGRTEAF
j_gene: TRBJ1-1
v_gene: TRBV7-6

CDR3aa: ASSLYGRLGMNTEAF
j_gene: TRBJ1-1
v_gene: TRBV5-6

CDR3aa: ASSLGGETEAF
j_gene: TRBJ1-1
v_gene: TRBV7-2

CDR3aa: ASTLRQVHSPLH
j_gene: TRBJ1-6
v_gene: TRBV5-6

CDR3aa: ASALEEISNQPQH
j_gene: TRBJ1-5
v_gene: TRBV2

CDR3aa: ASSLSGLAGKRNPYEQY
j_gene: TRBJ2-7
v_gene: TRBV7-2